These T cell receptor beta chains were read from a single sample in a study of T cell repertoires in aging, cancer and after chemotherapy. One entry per CDR3 protein, called by TCRdb with MiXCR from the multiplex PCR reads. This table holds about 2,400 distinct CDR3 sequences, around 24% found once. The sequenced sample was blood. All receptors derive from a human donor with a solid tumor. The CDR3 runs from the conserved cysteine through the conserved F or W. The D gene is left open where the match is weak. Not every row has a clone size; where given, it reads once, few, many or a size class.

CASSPLPGADTEAFF,TGTGCCAGCTCACCGCTGCCGGGGGCGGACACTGAAGCTTTCTTT,NA,TRBV18,TRBJ1-1,NA
CASSLYVDQPQHF,TGTGCCAGCAGCTTGTATGTGGATCAGCCCCAGCATTTT,few,TRBV5-5,TRBJ1-5,NA
CASSIGALALEAGGYTF,TGTGCCAGTAGTATAGGCGCCCTCGCCCTCGAGGCGGGTGGCTACACCTTC,NA,TRBV19,TRBJ1-2,NA
CASSLGASGPYEQYF,TGTGCCAGCAGCTTAGGGGCTAGCGGACCCTACGAGCAGTACTTC,NA,TRBV7-9,TRBJ2-7,TRBD2
CASSLGKGGNNEKLFF,TGTGCCAGCAGCCTAGGGAAGGGAGGGAACAATGAAAAACTGTTTTTT,NA,TRBV11-1,TRBJ1-4,NA
CASSLVTGQGVSTDTQYF,TGCGCCAGCAGCTTGGTAACGGGACAGGGGGTTAGCACAGATACGCAGTATTTT,few,TRBV5-1,TRBJ2-3,TRBD1
CSVEASGGANEQFF,TGCAGCGTTGAGGCTAGCGGGGGGGCTAATGAGCAGTTCTTC,NA,TRBV29-1,TRBJ2-1,TRBD2
CAWSRGPWGANYGYTF,TGTGCCTGGAGTCGAGGCCCCTGGGGAGCTAACTATGGCTACACCTTC,large,TRBV30,TRBJ1-2,NA
CASSLGTRNSYNEQFF,TGTGCCAGCAGCTTAGGAACCCGGAACTCCTACAATGAGCAGTTCTTC,large,TRBV7-2,TRBJ2-1,NA
CASSSAADTQYF,TGTGCCAGCAGCTCGGCGGCAGATACGCAGTATTTT,large,TRBV7-9,TRBJ2-3,NA